The 32 T cell receptor beta chains given below trace back to one sample, sequenced in a study of T cell responses to AZD1222 COVID-19 vaccine. The data were produced by immunoSEQ multiplex PCR, yet TCRdb's version contains in-frame clones alone and is incomplete. The sample lists approximately 100,000 clones; 92% were seen once. The specimen comprised peripheral blood, sampled on day 0 of AZD1222 vaccination. The receptors here all came from an adult in good health.

This chain joins TRBV3-1 (or the pseudogene TRBV3-2) and TRBJ1-3; unclear D gene. The CDR3 extends over 14 amino acids. Germline CDR1 LGHDT, CDR2 YNNKEL (reference sequence). V lost 7 bases to trimming and J lost 0 bases, with 10 bases between them. CDR3 sequence: CASTLLDSGNTIYF. The CDR3, as DNA: TGTGCCAGCACCCTTTTAGACTCTGGAAACACCATATATTTT.

The chain has TRBV12-5 and TRBJ1-2; D may be TRBD1 (6 bases). Germline CDR1 reads LGHNT; CDR2 reads FRNRAP. The CDR3 has 14 residues. Trimming shortened V by 1 base and J by 8 bases, and 14 bases separated the two germline ends. The CDR3 sequence is CASGLAGEYGGYTF. The CDR3, as DNA: TGTGCTAGTGGTTTGGCAGGGGAATACGGCGGCTACACCTTC.

This chain joins TRBV2 and TRBJ2-7; 9 bases match TRBD1. Germline values: CDR1 SNHLY, CDR2 FYNNEI. The CDR3 length is 13 residues. V shed 7 bases and J 6 bases; nucleotides not matched to a gene: 7. CDR3 coding DNA: TGTGCCAGCACCCGGGACAGGGATGCCGAGCAGTACTTC. Encoded protein: CASTRDRDAEQYF.

V is TRBV27 and J is TRBJ2-7; 9 bases line up with TRBD2. From germline, CDR1 is MNHEY and CDR2 SMNVEV (reference sequence). After removal of 3 bases from V and 6 bases from J, the junction contained 3 bases not matched to a gene. The CDR3 runs 13 residues. CDR3 sequence (DNA): TGTGCCAGCAGTTTTGCGGGAGGGCCCGAGCAGTACTTC. This encodes CASSFAGGPEQYF.

The V and J genes are TRBV7-9 and TRBJ2-6, with 7 bases matching TRBD1. CDR1 is SEHNR, CDR2 FQNEAQ, per germline (reference sequence). The CDR3 is 16 residues long. Trimming at V came to 4 bases and at J to 4 bases, leaving 7 bases not matched to a gene. For the CDR3, the DNA is TGTGCCAGCAGCTACGTCGGGACAGCCGGGGCCAACGTCCTGACTTTC. Translated: CASSYVGTAGANVLTF.

The chain combines TRBV19 with TRBJ2-1; a weak D match, TRBD1 (5 bases). Trimming pared 1 base from V and 2 bases from J, leaving 9 bases between. The CDR3 length is 15 residues. Germline V gives CDR1 LNHDA, CDR2 SQIVND (reference sequence). CDR3 sequence: CASSIGGAAYNEQFF. The CDR3 DNA follows: TGTGCCAGTAGTATAGGGGGCGCAGCCTACAATGAGCAGTTCTTC.

The chain employs TRBV30 and TRBJ1-2; D is possibly TRBD1 (5 bases). V gave up 5 bases and J gave up 2 bases, with 12 bases separating them. This CDR3 comprises 13 residues. Germline V gives CDR1 GTSNPN, CDR2 SVGIG (reference sequence). This CDR3 is CAWDTGTNYGYTF. CDR3 bases: TGTGCCTGGGACACGGGGACGAACTATGGCTACACCTTC.

The genes are TRBV3-1 (or the pseudogene TRBV3-2) and TRBJ2-3; 8 nucleotides agree with TRBD2. Germline V gene data show CDR1 as LGHDT and CDR2 as YNNKEL (reference sequence). This CDR3 contains 15 residues. Trimming at V came to 4 bases and at J to 2 bases, leaving 5 bases not matched to a gene. The CDR3, as DNA: TGTGCCAGCAGCCTACTAGCGGCGCCCACAGATACGCAGTATTTT. Protein: CASSLLAAPTDTQYF.

The J gene is TRBJ1-4, the V gene TRBV4-1; no clear D gene. The V gene lost 4 bases and the J gene lost 1 base, with 13 bases spanning the gap. This CDR3 has 16 residues. CDR1 is MGHRA and CDR2 is YSYEKL in the germline V gene. CDR3 DNA: TGCGCCAGCAGCCCAGATCCAGGCCGAACTAATGAAAAACTGTTTTTT. Residues: CASSPDPGRTNEKLFF.

V is TRBV6-4 and J is TRBJ2-3, with D tentatively TRBD2 (6 bases). Germline V gene sequence: CDR1 MRHNA, CDR2 SNTAGT. The CDR3 extends over 13 amino acids. The V gene lost 9 bases and the J gene lost 9 bases, with 19 bases spanning the gap. CDR3 nucleotide sequence: TGTGCCAGTACGGGGGTCCAACAGTGGACGCAGTATTTT. This gives the protein CASTGVQQWTQYF.

The CDR3 protein is CASSYDRNTEAFF. The CDR3 bases are TGTGCCAGCAGCTACGACAGGAACACTGAAGCTTTCTTT. The chain carries TRBV7-2 and TRBJ1-1; D possibly corresponds to TRBD1 (5 bases). Germline CDR1 is SGHTA and CDR2 is FQGNSA. The CDR3 has 13 amino acids. Between the trimmed V and J ends, which lost 4 bases and 1 base, there was a span of 7 bases.

The chain joins TRBV6-4 to TRBJ2-2; TRBD1 might be the D (5 bases). The CDR3 runs 16 residues. V gave up 5 bases and J gave up 1 base, with 14 bases separating them. Germline CDR1 is MRHNA and CDR2 is SNTAGT. This CDR3 reads CASSLEDSRNTGELFF. The CDR3 DNA sequence: TGTGCCAGCAGTCTCGAAGACAGCCGGAACACCGGGGAGCTGTTTTTT.

V and J are TRBV3-1 (or the pseudogene TRBV3-2) and TRBJ2-5, with TRBD2 matching 7 bases. The CDR3 runs 14 residues. The V gene's germline CDR1 is LGHDT and CDR2 YNNKEL (reference sequence). V shed 0 bases, J shed 8 bases, and the junction held 6 bases outside the gene matches. This chain's CDR3 is CASSQDQRGVTQYF. CDR3 in DNA: TGTGCCAGCAGCCAAGATCAGCGGGGCGTTACCCAGTACTTC.

V and J are TRBV19 and TRBJ2-7; D is uncertain. Trimming left V 5 bases short and J 0 bases short, with 14 bases between. CDR1 is LNHDA, CDR2 SQIVND, per germline (reference sequence). The CDR3 totals 15 residues. CDR3 loop: CASSSSTRSSYEQYF. The CDR3, as DNA: TGTGCCAGTAGTTCCAGCACAAGGAGCTCCTACGAGCAGTACTTC.

DNA of the CDR3: TGTGCCTGGACCCAGGGGAGGGAAAAACTGTTTTTT. This sequence encodes CAWTQGREKLFF. The genes are TRBV30 and TRBJ1-4; TRBD1 is a possible D gene (6 bases). Germline V gives CDR1 GTSNPN, CDR2 SVGIG (reference sequence). There are 12 residues in the CDR3. V gave up 4 bases and J gave up 8 bases, with 11 bases separating them.

As for this clone: The sample contains more than one DNA sequence encoding this CDR3. This CDR3 reads CASSSAGNQPQHF. The CDR3 bases are TGTGCCAGCAGTTCCGCGGGGAATCAGCCCCAGCATTTT. The chain couples TRBV6-5 to TRBJ1-5; D gene uncertain. Between the trimmed V and J ends, which lost 4 bases and 4 bases, there was a span of 8 bases. Germline CDR1 reads MNHEY; CDR2 reads SVGAGI. The CDR3 runs to 13 residues.

The chain employs TRBV19 and TRBJ1-4; no definite D call. Trimming stripped 7 bases from V and 7 bases from J, with 13 bases between. The CDR3 is 13 residues long. Germline assignment: CDR1 LNHDA and CDR2 SQIVND (reference sequence). CDR3 region: CASNSRGIEKLFF. The DNA of the CDR3 is TGTGCCAGTAATAGCCGAGGAATTGAAAAACTGTTTTTT.

V usage is TRBV27 and J usage is TRBJ1-6, with 10 bases lining up with TRBD1. CDR3 length equals 16 residues. Germline V gene sequence: CDR1 MNHEY, CDR2 SMNVEV (reference sequence). Germline trimming cut 5 bases from V and 9 bases from J; bases unmatched to any gene: 10. The CDR3, as DNA: TGTGCCAGCAGTAAACCGGGACAGGGGATGAGTTCACCCCTCCACTTT. Residues: CASSKPGQGMSSPLHF.

For the CDR3, the DNA is TGTGCCAGCAGCCCCCGACTGCCAACCATAAGCACAGATACGCAGTATTTT. Its protein product is CASSPRLPTISTDTQYF. V and J are TRBV7-2 and TRBJ2-3; D gene ambiguous. The CDR3 totals 17 residues. The V and J ends lost 5 bases and 0 bases respectively, with 18 bases between them. Germline-derived CDR1 and CDR2 are SGHTA and FQGNSA.

The chain joins TRBV18 to TRBJ2-1; maybe TRBD2 (5 bases). The CDR3 totals 16 residues. Germline V lookup: CDR1 KGHSH, CDR2 LQKENI. The V end lost 1 base, the J end lost 4 bases, and 14 bases lay between the germline ends. CDR3 region: CASSPLEGIEYNEQFF. The CDR3 region has the DNA TGTGCCAGCTCACCACTCGAGGGAATAGAGTACAATGAGCAGTTCTTC.

The CDR3 region has the DNA TGTGCCAGTACGAAAACCAGTGACAGGACTAGCACAGATACGCAGTATTTT. Translating gives CASTKTSDRTSTDTQYF. This chain joins TRBV19 and TRBJ2-3; a weak D match, TRBD1 (6 bases). Germline V CDR1 and CDR2: LNHDA, SQIVND (reference sequence). V lost 7 bases and J 0 bases, leaving 20 bases between the germline ends. The CDR3 is made up of 17 amino acids. The whole variable domain, filled in from reference TRBV19 and TRBJ2-3, reads DGGITQSPKYLFRKEGQNVTLSCEQNLNHDAMYWYRQDPGQGLRLIYYSQIVNDFQKGDIAEGYSVSREKKESFPLTVTSAQKNPTAFYLCASTKTSDRTSTDTQYFGPGTRLTVL.

This chain joins TRBV4-2 and TRBJ1-5; D might be TRBD1 (6 bases). The CDR3 spans 14 residues. Germline CDR1 LGHNA, CDR2 YNFKEQ. Trimming stripped 4 bases from V and 4 bases from J, with 11 bases between. CDR3 protein: CASSPLDSNQPQHF. For the CDR3, the DNA is TGTGCCAGCAGCCCTCTGGACAGTAATCAGCCCCAGCATTTT.

J is TRBJ2-3 and V is TRBV10-3; a possible D gene is TRBD2 (5 bases). The germline CDR1 and CDR2 sequences are ENHRY and SYGVKD. The CDR3 runs 16 residues. Deletions cut 1 base from V and 4 bases from J, with 15 bases between. The CDR3 nucleotides read TGTGCCATCAGTGAGTGGGGAGCCTTGATCGCAGATACGCAGTATTTT. This translates into CAISEWGALIADTQYF.

V usage is TRBV5-4 and J usage is TRBJ1-2, with D possibly TRBD1 on 5 matching bases. The CDR3 consists of 16 residues. Trimming stripped 1 base from V and 2 bases from J, with 15 bases between. Germline V gives CDR1 SGHNT, CDR2 YYREEE (reference sequence). Written as DNA, the CDR3 is TGTGCCAGCAGCTTGCGTGCCGGGACGGCGAACTATGGCTACACCTTC. Translating it yields CASSLRAGTANYGYTF.

The chain joins TRBV11-3 to TRBJ2-3; D gene ambiguous. CDR3 size: 13 residues. V shed 5 bases and J shed 4 bases, with 10 bases lying between them. Germline loops: CDR1 SGHNT, CDR2 YENEEA. The chain's CDR3 is CASSLGRADTQYF. The CDR3 nucleotides are TGTGCCAGCAGCCTAGGACGTGCAGATACGCAGTATTTT. Looking up the rest from reference TRBV11-3 and TRBJ2-3 gives the full variable domain: EAGVVQSPRYKIIEKKQPVAFWCNPISGHNTLYWYLQNLGQGPELLIRYENEEAVDDSQLPKDRFSAERLKGVDSTLKIQPAELGDSAVYLCASSLGRADTQYFGPGTRLTVL.

The chain uses TRBV4-3 and TRBJ1-4; TRBD1 is a possible D gene (5 bases). Trimming removed 0 bases from V and 5 bases from J, with 10 bases in between. From germline, CDR1 is LGHNA and CDR2 YSLEER. The CDR3 runs 15 residues. CDR3 loop: CASSQDRGLNEKLFF. The CDR3 coding sequence is TGCGCCAGCAGCCAAGACCGGGGGTTGAATGAAAAACTGTTTTTT.

For the CDR3, the DNA is TGCGCCAGCAGCCAAGCAGCGGGAGAGCCCTACAATGAGCAGTTCTTC. Amino acids: CASSQAAGEPYNEQFF. This chain connects TRBV4-3 to TRBJ2-1; TRBD2 agrees at 8 bases. Germline CDR1 is LGHNA and CDR2 is YSLEER. V lost 1 base and J lost 2; bases outside the gene matches: 4. This CDR3 spans 16 amino acids.

The chain has TRBV28 and TRBJ1-2; 11 bases map to TRBD1. The germline CDR1 and CDR2 sequences are MDHEN and SYDVKM. The CDR3 consists of 17 residues. With 8 bases clipped from V and 5 bases from J, the junction kept 16 bases outside the gene matches. The CDR3 DNA is TGTGCCAGCGACTCGAAGGGACAGGGGGGGCGGATTTATGGCTACACCTTC. Protein: CASDSKGQGGRIYGYTF.

This chain uses TRBV14 with TRBJ2-7; D perhaps matches TRBD1 (5 bases). CDR3 length: 12 residues. Germline assignment: CDR1 SGHDN and CDR2 FVKESK. With 0 bases removed from V and 12 bases from J, the gap between germline ends came to 12 bases. In DNA form, the CDR3 reads TGTGCCAGCAGCCAAGATTGGGGCCTTCCGTACTTC. Translation: CASSQDWGLPYF.

The chain joins TRBV7-9 to TRBJ2-1; maybe TRBD2 (6 bases). V lost 4 bases and J 6 bases, leaving 22 bases between the germline ends. CDR3 length: 17 residues. The germline V gene encodes CDR1 SEHNR and CDR2 FQNEAQ (reference sequence). CDR3 residues: CASSSTNTGLVGNEQFF. CDR3 bases: TGTGCCAGCAGCTCTACAAATACGGGACTGGTAGGCAATGAGCAGTTCTTC.

This sequence joins TRBV12-3 or TRBV12-4 and TRBJ1-2; D gene ambiguous. V was pared by 11 bases and J by 9 bases, with 7 bases between. The CDR3 has 8 amino acids. For the CDR3, the DNA is TGTGCCCAAGGACGCTACACCTTC. It is translated as CAQGRYTF.

J is TRBJ2-1 and V is TRBV19; 11 bases fit TRBD1. The germline V gene has CDR1 LNHDA and CDR2 SQIVND (reference sequence). The CDR3 covers 16 residues. J gave up 8 bases and V 4 bases, and 10 bases lay outside the gene matches. The CDR3 sequence: CASSTSGTGGRDEQFF. CDR3 DNA: TGTGCCAGTAGTACCTCAGGGACAGGGGGTCGGGATGAGCAGTTCTTC.